The clone carrying this T cell receptor beta chain turned up a few times. Its specificity is not known. This may be a read error, as it is one base from a much larger clone. By 5'RACE with 10-nucleotide random UMIs, the cDNA was made. Sequencing runs each generated in excess of 160 million TCR-beta sequences derived from 15-18 subjects. TCRdb processed the 5' RACE reads anew with MiXCR; each CDR3 protein has one entry. The table records 75,000 to 95,000 distinct CDR3 sequences, under 20% of them present only once. V gave up 10 bases and J gave up 1 base, with 14 bases separating them. Germline CDR1 reads MDHEN; CDR2 reads SYDVKM. The CDR3 is made up of 14 amino acids. The entry originates in a study of neurological immune-mediated disorders. The study's findings and limits: HTLV-1-associated myelopathy ranked highest for TCR clonal expansion and multiple sclerosis lowest, beneath healthy controls. Across subjects, no CDR3 amino acid sequence appeared in expanded clones of more than one subject, a finding that suggested private repertoires in all groups.

The source is a woman aged 40 to 55 in good health. V is TRBV28 and J is TRBJ1-3; maybe TRBD1 (6 bases). Sequencing was done on a sample of PBMCs. DNA for the CDR3: TGTGCCAACAGGGCCGGGTCGTCTGGAAACACCATATATTTT. Translation: CANRAGSSGNTIYF.